The subject of this entry is one T cell receptor beta chain. Germline V CDR1 and CDR2: SGHRS, YFSETQ. This CDR3 region has 12 residues. V dropped 3 bases and J dropped 4 bases, with 6 bases sitting between them. Those enrolled in Seattle joined during active infection and were followed longitudinally afterward. The data belong to a study of blood T cell repertoires in COVID-19. Whole-study context: The study drew acute and convalescent COVID-19 samples from the United States, Italy and Spain. T cells, B-cell-depleted T cells, or PBMCs provided the cDNA or gDNA that served as material.

The protocol was immunoSEQ multiplex PCR, while the TCRdb copy is restricted to in-frame clones and leaves out a portion. The sample includes 300,000 to 400,000 clones, 80% to 90% of them seen just once. The origin of this receptor is a woman aged 60-75 years with COVID-19, enrolled during active disease. This chain uses TRBV5-1 with TRBJ2-3, with unresolved D. The specimen was peripheral blood. The CDR3 DNA reads as TGCGCCAGCAGCTCCCCTTCAGATACGCAGTATTTT. This encodes CASSSPSDTQYF. The full variable domain, completed using reference TRBV5-1 and TRBJ2-3, is KAGVTQTPRYLIKTRGQQVTLSCSPISGHRSVSWYQQTPGQGLQFLFEYFSETQRNKGNFPGRFSGRQFSNSRSEMNVSTLELGDSALYLCASSSPSDTQYFGPGTRLTVL.